One and the same sample provided the 25 T cell receptor beta chains below, sequenced in a study of control samples from healthy donors and cancer patients. Measured with immunoSEQ multiplex PCR; TCRdb has only the in-frame clones, and not every one. The data hold about 130,000 clones, with more than 70% observed a single time. Sample: blood. The receptors originated from a man between 45 and 60 years old in good health.

V and J are TRBV7-9 and TRBJ1-2; 8 nucleotides match TRBD1. There are 14 residues in the CDR3. V was clipped by 5 bases and J by 4 bases; unmatched bases: 6. Looked up from germline, CDR1 is SEHNR and CDR2 is FQNEAQ (reference sequence). The CDR3 sequence: CASSKSGTGYGYTF. DNA for the CDR3: TGTGCCAGCAGCAAATCCGGGACAGGCTATGGCTACACCTTC.

This chain connects TRBV25-1 to TRBJ2-5; 9 nucleotides line up with TRBD1. V lost 11 bases to trimming and J lost 7 bases; unmatched junction nucleotides: 5. Germline assignment: CDR1 MGHDK and CDR2 SYGVNS. The CDR3 spans 11 residues. CDR3 sequence: CAGGTGRTQYF. Here the CDR3 DNA reads TGTGCCGGAGGGACAGGGAGGACCCAGTACTTC.

This chain joins TRBV12-3 or TRBV12-4 and TRBJ2-7; D ambiguous. Trimming took off 5 bases at V and 2 bases at J, with 7 bases between the two ends. This CDR3 has 12 amino acids. For the CDR3, the DNA is TGTGCCAGCAGTGTGACGACCTACGAGCAGTACTTC. Translated: CASSVTTYEQYF.

The chain has TRBV5-4 and TRBJ1-5; 9 bases map to TRBD1. J gave up 4 bases and V 2 bases, and 4 bases lay outside the gene matches. The germline V gene has CDR1 SGHNT and CDR2 YYREEE (reference sequence). The CDR3 runs 15 residues. In nucleotides, the CDR3 is TGTGCCAGCAGCTTATCTGGGACAGGGAATCAGCCCCAGCATTTT. It specifies CASSLSGTGNQPQHF.

The chain combines TRBV28 with TRBJ2-7; 8 nucleotides align to TRBD1. The CDR3 extends over 17 amino acids. Germline CDR1 and CDR2: MDHEN and SYDVKM. V was clipped by 9 bases and J by 3 bases; unmatched bases: 19. The DNA for the CDR3 is TGTGCCAGTATAGGGACAGGCTCGACCTTTGGGGGCTACGAGCAGTACTTC. Translated, it gives CASIGTGSTFGGYEQYF.

The chain is built from TRBV14 and TRBJ1-2; 9 bases line up with TRBD1. Germline loops: CDR1 SGHDN, CDR2 FVKESK. J lost 5 bases, V lost 5 bases, and 9 bases had no gene match. CDR3 size: 15 residues. The CDR3 DNA reads as TGTGCCAGCAGCGCGGACAGGGGAAATTGGTATGGCTACACCTTC. Protein sequence: CASSADRGNWYGYTF.

The chain has TRBV9 and TRBJ1-4; D is ambiguous. This CDR3 spans 14 amino acids. Germline V gene data show CDR1 as SGDLS and CDR2 as YYNGEE. Trimming cost V 2 bases and J 2 bases, with 7 bases left between them. CDR3 in DNA: TGTGCCAGCAGCGTCGGGCAGACTAATGAAAAACTGTTTTTT. Protein sequence: CASSVGQTNEKLFF.

The chain has TRBV29-1 and TRBJ1-2; D not resolved. Trimming left V 7 bases short and J 8 bases short, with 17 bases between. This CDR3 has 12 amino acids. CDR1 SQVTM and CDR2 ANQGSEA come from the germline V gene. The CDR3 reads CSAGRVSYGYTF. CDR3 DNA sequence: TGCAGCGCCGGAAGGGTGTCATACGGCTACACCTTC.

The chain joins TRBV19 to TRBJ2-7, with a tentative D call TRBD2 (5 bases). Deletions cut 1 base from V and 6 bases from J, with 7 bases between. Germline-derived CDR1 and CDR2 are LNHDA and SQIVND (reference sequence). The CDR3 has 12 amino acids. The DNA for the CDR3 is TGTGCCAGTAGTATAGGAGGGATCGAGCAGTACTTC. Translated, it gives CASSIGGIEQYF.

CDR3 DNA: TGTGCCACCAGTGACGCGGGTTTGGAGCCCCAGCATTTT. It yields the protein CATSDAGLEPQHF. The chain carries TRBV24-1 and TRBJ1-5; D ambiguous. V was pared by 4 bases and J by 8 bases, with 11 bases between. The CDR3 totals 13 residues. The V gene's germline CDR1 is KGHDR and CDR2 SFDVKD.

The CDR3: CASSLRSRDYGYTF. The CDR3 DNA is TGTGCCAGCAGTCTCCGGTCTCGGGACTATGGCTACACCTTC. V usage is TRBV5-6 and J usage is TRBJ1-2, with unresolved D. The CDR3 length is 14 residues. Germline CDR1 is SGHDT and CDR2 is YYEEEE. With 5 bases removed from V and 3 bases from J, the gap between germline ends came to 14 bases. Variable domain in full (rest from reference TRBV5-6 and TRBJ1-2): DAGVTQSPTHLIKTRGQQVTLRCSPKSGHDTVSWYQQALGQGPQFIFQYYEEEERQRGNFPDRFSGHQFPNYSSELNVNALLLGDSALYLCASSLRSRDYGYTFGSGTRLTVV.

The genes are TRBV10-2 and TRBJ2-1, with D tentatively TRBD2 (6 bases). Germline CDR1 and CDR2: WSHSY and SAAADI. This CDR3 contains 18 residues. V lost 3 bases and J 7 bases, leaving 25 bases between the germline ends. The CDR3, as DNA: TGCGCCAGCAGTGATCACTCGGGTGTGGGGGGATTTGTAAATGAGCAGTTCTTC. It encodes CASSDHSGVGGFVNEQFF.

The chain employs TRBV7-6 and TRBJ2-5, with D perhaps TRBD1 (5 bases). CDR1 is SGHVS and CDR2 is FNYEAQ in the germline V gene. V shed 4 bases and J shed 2 bases, with 14 bases lying between them. The CDR3 extends over 15 amino acids. The chain's CDR3 is CASSSRQTPQETQYF. The CDR3 DNA reads TGTGCCAGCAGCTCCAGACAGACACCTCAAGAGACCCAGTACTTC.

This clone was observed a few times. The rearrangement joins TRBV5-5 to TRBJ1-1, with no clear D. Germline CDR1 and CDR2: SGHKS and YYEKEE (reference sequence). The CDR3 is 14 amino acids. Trimming stripped 0 bases from V and 0 bases from J, with 6 bases between. The CDR3 sequence: CASSLAWMNTEAFF. Here the CDR3 DNA reads TGTGCCAGCAGCTTGGCTTGGATGAACACTGAAGCTTTCTTT.

CDR3 sequence (DNA): TGTGCCACCAGTGCTACAGATACGCAGTATTTT. Translated, it gives CATSATDTQYF. This sequence joins TRBV24-1 and TRBJ2-3, with D uncertain. Germline lookup yields CDR1 KGHDR and CDR2 SFDVKD. V lost 5 bases and J 3 bases, leaving 2 bases between the germline ends. The CDR3 runs 11 residues.

The rearrangement uses TRBV9 and TRBJ1-1, with 7 bases fitting TRBD1. J lost 5 bases, V lost 4 bases, and 8 bases had no gene match. This CDR3 has 14 amino acids. Germline V gene sequence: CDR1 SGDLS, CDR2 YYNGEE. The chain's CDR3 is CASSPQGRRTEAFF. CDR3 coding DNA: TGTGCCAGCAGCCCACAGGGGAGGAGGACTGAAGCTTTCTTT.

This clone showed up just a few times. The chain uses TRBV9 and TRBJ1-4; TRBD1 might be the D (5 bases). Trimming cost V 4 bases and J 4 bases, with 11 bases left between them. Germline CDR1 and CDR2: SGDLS and YYNGEE. The CDR3 loop spans 14 amino acids. CDR3 in DNA: TGTGCCAGCAGCCCCGGGGGACTTAATGAAAAACTGTTTTTT. Amino acids: CASSPGGLNEKLFF.

On this clone: In the same sample, other DNA sequences code for this CDR3. This chain connects TRBV3-1 (or the pseudogene TRBV3-2) to TRBJ1-6; no clear D gene. V lost 4 bases and J 16 bases, leaving 14 bases between the germline ends. Germline CDR1 is LGHDT and CDR2 is YNNKEL (reference sequence). This CDR3 has 12 amino acids. Here the CDR3 reads CASSPGLLRLHF. CDR3 coding DNA: TGTGCCAGCAGCCCCGGGCTCCTTCGTCTCCACTTT.

The chain employs TRBV3-1 (or the pseudogene TRBV3-2) and TRBJ1-4; tentatively, D is TRBD1 (5 bases). V shed 0 bases and J shed 4 bases, with 12 bases lying between them. CDR3 length: 16 residues. In germline, CDR1 is LGHDT, CDR2 YNNKEL (reference sequence). The CDR3 coding sequence is TGTGCCAGCAGCCAAGATGGAGGGCAGGGTAATGAAAAACTGTTTTTT. As protein: CASSQDGGQGNEKLFF.

This clone was counted a single time. The J gene is TRBJ2-3, the V gene TRBV13; 8 bases are a match to TRBD1. This CDR3 is built from 15 residues. CDR1 is PRHDT, CDR2 FYEKMQ, per germline (reference sequence). Losses at the gene ends were 4 bases for V and 3 bases for J; bases not matched to a gene: 6. In DNA form, the CDR3 reads TGTGCCAGCAGCTACAGGGGGACTTTGACAGATACGCAGTATTTT. This encodes CASSYRGTLTDTQYF.

This chain uses TRBV9 with TRBJ1-4; D gene ambiguous. CDR1 is SGDLS, CDR2 YYNGEE, per germline. The V and J ends lost 0 bases and 0 bases respectively, with 12 bases between them. The CDR3 length is 17 residues. CDR3 in amino acids: CASSVAPGSATNEKLFF. The DNA for the CDR3 is TGTGCCAGCAGCGTAGCTCCAGGATCCGCAACTAATGAAAAACTGTTTTTT.

The chain joins TRBV11-2 to TRBJ1-1; D ambiguous. V was shortened by 5 bases and J by 1 base, with 11 bases between the two germline ends. The CDR3 is 14 residues long. The V gene's germline CDR1 is SGHAT and CDR2 FQNNGV. The CDR3 loop reads CASSPGPRNTEAFF. CDR3 bases: TGTGCCAGCAGCCCTGGACCGAGGAACACTGAAGCTTTCTTT.

This sequence joins TRBV7-2 and TRBJ2-1; 10 nucleotides line up with TRBD2. Germline trimming cut 2 bases from V and 12 bases from J; bases unmatched to any gene: 7. Germline V gene sequence: CDR1 SGHTA, CDR2 FQGNSA. This CDR3 contains 14 residues. The CDR3 DNA is TGTGCCAGCAGCTTACCAGCGGGGGGGCCAAGGCAGTTCTTC. Its protein is CASSLPAGGPRQFF.

The rearrangement links TRBV10-3 to TRBJ2-3; no firm D call. Germline-derived CDR1 and CDR2 are ENHRY and SYGVKD. Trimming pared 10 bases from V and 2 bases from J, leaving 16 bases between. CDR3 length: 14 amino acids. CDR3 sequence (DNA): TGTGCCACCACCGGGTGGGGAATCACAGATACGCAGTATTTT. This translates into CATTGWGITDTQYF.

This chain uses TRBV6-2 or TRBV6-3 with TRBJ2-3; 7 bases fit TRBD1. With V trimmed by 2 bases and J by 2 bases, 1 base remained unmatched. This CDR3 has 14 residues. The V gene's germline CDR1 is MNHEY and CDR2 SVGEGT. The CDR3 bases are TGTGCCAGCAGTTACGGGACAGCCACAGATACGCAGTATTTT. Its protein product is CASSYGTATDTQYF.